A single T cell receptor (beta chain) is shown here with its context. Its antigen is unknown. Regarding donors, all were healthy bone marrow donors. Nominally healthy donors were sampled, though unrecorded immune exposures were likely. V dropped 8 bases and J dropped 4; count of bases not matched to a gene: 5. Germline CDR1 and CDR2: MDHEN and SYDVKM. The CDR3 spans 14 residues. The study ran its PCR with 60 Vbeta and 13 Jbeta primers. Using immunoSEQ multiplex PCR, the repertoire was profiled, and TCRdb retains in-frame clones only, with some absent. The sample gives 45,000 to 65,000 clones, roughly 80% of which show up once; around 2.5% is in the top ten. The sample is drawn from a study of cytomegalovirus exposure and HLA in healthy donors. Study as a whole: Early on, a data release was issued that held approximately 78 million unique TCRs from HLA-typed donors. Points from the study as a whole: What a later analysis reportedly showed was that an Asian-associated ancestry cluster had fewer N-insertions than the roughly 670-donor mean.

This clonotype was obtained from a woman in her thirties or forties in good health and CMV-seropositive. J is TRBJ2-1 and V is TRBV28; the match to TRBD2 covers 10 bases. The sequenced sample consisted of PBMCs. The CDR3 loop is CASGIAGGYNEQFF. The CDR3 DNA is TGTGCCAGCGGAATAGCGGGGGGTTACAATGAGCAGTTCTTC.